The subject of this entry is one T cell receptor (beta chain). This clone was picked up one time. Its antigen is currently not known. No much larger clone is present one base from it, and per-base qualities are unavailable. The data were taken from a study of cytomegalovirus exposure and HLA in healthy donors (dated by TCRdb to 2016 to 2017). At the level of the whole study: An earlier analysis of 587 of the donors reported 276 Gb of sequence data and 100 million to 120 million unique TCR beta sequences obtained from about 170 million T cells. An early release that covered 500 to 800 HLA-typed donors contained approximately 320 gigabases of sequencing data and 65 million to 100 million unique TCR sequences. Of the roughly 400 genotyped donors, roughly 80% fell in the genetic ancestry cluster associated with self-reported Caucasian donors. The study was designed to test whether signatures of past pathogen exposure could be identified by cataloging public T cell receptors. The study used immunosequencing to profile the T cell repertoires of approximately 690 subjects and linked those repertoires to cytomegalovirus serostatus. In addition to the first cohort of 650 to 750 subjects, a separate validation cohort of 120 different subjects was used. High-throughput TCR immunosequencing, statistical association of individual TCRs with disease status, and machine learning were combined to predict cytomegalovirus infection status. To study patterns of TCR occurrence, a later analysis re-analyzed previously published TCR beta repertoires from 650 to 750 donors and added high-resolution HLA genotyping. The later analysis used no new phenotypic data to find candidate immune exposures, relying instead on TCR beta sequences and their occurrence across donors. In an earlier analysis of roughly 600 of the donors, high-throughput TCR beta sequencing was used to judge whether each TCR beta V gene segment behaved as functional or pseudogenic. Donor age, sex, ethnicity and CMV serostatus were compiled together with the repertoire data. In a later genetic analysis, genome-wide SNP genotypes for about three fifths of the roughly 670 donors were used, and that subset was treated as a discovery cohort. Every repertoire in the discovery cohort had been generated on one and the same sequencing platform. Both class I and class II loci were covered by HLA typing, at four-digit resolution. The number of donors typed differed by locus, with about 629-630 for A, B, C, DRB1 and DQB1, around 520 for DQA1, over 600 for DPA1, and some 440 for DPB1. Several DR-DQ haplotypes were treated as single units for association and clustering because of strong linkage in the cohort. On average, 235,054 unique TCR beta nucleotide sequences were sequenced per donor among about 400 genotyped donors of the cohort, with about 19% of those sequences being non-productive.

Points the paper makes about the study in general: The earlier analysis of some 540 of the donors excluded 15 to 20 rarely observed V segments, including chromosome 9 orphons, because counts were too low. The study listed approximately 160 TCR beta chains as associated with cytomegalovirus. A further reported finding was that TCR beta sequences accurately predicted the HLA-A and HLA-B alleles for most subjects in the first cohort. This cohort had only TCR beta chains sequenced, and the lack of alpha or paired-chain data limited which features could be detected. At a false discovery rate of 0.05, a later analysis linked around 17,000 TCR beta sequences to specific HLA alleles. Three of the identified cytomegalovirus-associated TCR beta chains were confirmed in vitro to be specific for cytomegalovirus antigens. A cluster of highly shared sequence variants was judged likely to represent a technical artifact of the sequencing pipeline. It was suggested by the authors that the approach could potentially be generalized to other disease states and immunological phenotypes. The only immune exposure information available for the cohort was CMV serostatus. The presence/absence analyses assumed that sequencing depth was roughly uniform across donors, and that assumption may not be true. A later analysis found that most CMV-associated TCR beta chains appeared HLA-restricted, with HLA associations seemingly driven largely by CMV exposure. Broadly in line with IMGT annotations, most TCR beta V segments showed up in productive rearrangements about 87% or about 30% of the time in an earlier analysis of approximately 640 of the donors. Cytomegalovirus status was reported to be diagnosed by the classifier with high specificity and sensitivity in both the original and validation cohorts. A later analysis found that TCR association rates varied across HLA loci, with DRB1 alleles showing the most associated TCRs and HLA-C alleles the fewest. Compared with equally common non-associated chains, HLA-associated TCR beta chains in a later analysis were more clonally expanded and had lower generation probabilities. HLA typing was unavailable for some donors at each locus, so association tests used only the typed subset. An association between a missense DCLRE1C variant and V-gene and J-gene trimming of TCR beta chains was found in a later genetic analysis and replicated in an independent cohort. Most TCR sequences were observed very rarely across donors, whereas some public TCRs were present in many individuals. Correlated functional status among segregating V segments might be attributable to linkage disequilibrium, but an unknown experimental factor could not be ruled out. Because the 87-base-pair reads could not distinguish some IMGT-functional V segments, including TRBV6-2 and TRBV6-3, those segments were excluded. Strong co-occurrence of HLA alleles, especially DR and DQ, made assigning TCR associations to individual alleles difficult. Several of the top co-occurrence clusters appeared to be linked to parvovirus B19, influenza, CMV and Epstein-Barr virus, according to a later analysis. A later genetic analysis reported fewer N-insertions in productive TCRs among donors in an Asian-associated ancestry cluster than the approximately 670-donor mean.

In total, 666 healthy bone marrow donors made up the cohort. At the time of sampling, all cohort members were nominally healthy, though unrecorded immune exposures were likely present. The donor tested CMV seronegative, placing the donor among the 350 or so seronegative members of the cohort. Each donor provided a peripheral blood sample, and peripheral blood mononuclear cells were used for TCR beta sequencing. Genomic DNA extraction from the blood cell samples was performed with the Qiagen DNeasy Blood Extraction Kit. Library generation was performed with the immunoSEQ multiplex PCR assay. The multiplex PCR relied on a mix of 60 forward primers for TCR Vbeta segments and 13 reverse primers for TCR Jbeta segments. A multiplex PCR assay on genomic DNA amplified the CDR3 region of rearranged TCR beta genes. The amplified TCR beta libraries were sequenced on the Illumina HiSeq System as 87-base-pair reads. Concerning the study's data processing: A later analysis counted tens of millions of unique TCR beta chains across the 640 or so repertoires, and 9 million to 14 million of these chains were shared by at least two donors. To remove PCR and sequencing errors, raw reads were error-corrected and collapsed into unique sequences using a nearest-neighbor algorithm that merged closely related sequences. Alignment of CDR3 sequences to IMGT reference sequences was used to assign V, D and J gene segments. For a sequence to be retained, a match of at least six nucleotides to both a V gene segment and a J gene segment was required. A rearrangement was called productive if the CDR3 had no stop codons and remained in frame with V and J, and every other rearrangement was called non-productive. CDR3 was defined according to IMGT convention as the region running from the second conserved V-encoded cysteine to the conserved J-encoded phenylalanine. In an earlier analysis of 587 of the donors, sequences lacking an unambiguous match to a single V gene segment were excluded. In an earlier analysis of approximately 560 of the donors, a V segment was called functional when productive rearrangements were above 56.7%, and segregating when the standard deviation between donors exceeded 5%. A statistical classification framework was built to diagnose cytomegalovirus status from the catalog of TCR beta chain sequences. In a later analysis, TCR nucleotide sequences were compared against IMGT/GENE-DB human TR gene sequences so that V and J genes could be assigned. In a later analysis, CDR3 sequences and most-parsimonious VDJ recombination scenarios were assigned using the TCRdist pipeline. A later analysis defined each TCR beta chain by its CDR3 amino acid sequence plus V-gene family, and excluded reads lacking a unique V-gene family. As a way to deal with suspected cross-contamination and a sequencing artifact, a later analysis dropped roughly 620 nucleotide sequences that were highly shared and had low generation probability. In a later analysis, a clonal expansion index for each public chain was calculated from normalized within-repertoire ranks of inferred template counts. In a later analysis, generation probabilities were computed using a VDJ recombination model fitted to out-of-frame rearrangements, and the results were checked against IGoR. Hypergeometric tests were used in a later analysis to score TCR-TCR, TCR-HLA and TCR-CMV co-occurrence, with a repertoire-size bias correction applied to the TCR pairs. A later analysis estimated false discovery rates by permuting HLA or CMV assignments 20 times. A later analysis grouped co-occurring TCRs with DBSCAN, adding TCRdist sequence similarity when clustering within HLA-allele-positive subsets. Co-occurrence clustering excluded repertoires with fewer than 30,000 or more than 120,000 public chains, plus five with anomalous nucleotide sharing. The source is immuneACCESS, and TCRdb retained only in-frame sequences with V and J called. Part of the clones is not carried over; for the studies checked, unresolved V genes explain less than half of this, and the remainder is unexplained. V and J calls and clone size come straight from that table; D and trimming were deduced from the DNA. The sample table holds roughly 200,000 clones, of which around nine tenths were seen once. Clones ranked in the top ten supply approximately 0.31% of the sample.

Measured from the cysteine to the phenylalanine, the CDR3 is 16 residues long. The only DNA kept is the CDR3, 48 bases in frame from the first base. Trimming at the junction amounts to 1 base on V and 2 bases on J, and the germline ends lie 12 bases apart. Via the germline V gene, CDR1 is KGHSH and CDR2 LQKENI. This clonotype originated in a woman aged 25-40 years in good health and CMV-seronegative. Sample: PBMCs. This sequence uses TRBV18 and TRBJ1-5; TRBD1 could be the D gene, as 5 bases match. The CDR3 region: CASSPRYEQGNQPQHF. The bases are TGTGCCAGCTCACCACGTTATGAACAGGGCAATCAGCCCCAGCATTTT.